The 23 T cell receptor beta chains listed next were all sequenced from one sample in a study of T cell changes during pregnancy in multiple sclerosis. Assay: immunoSEQ multiplex PCR; the TCRdb copy retains only in-frame clones and omits some. The table records tens of thousands of clones, about 89% of them present only once. The material sequenced was peripheral blood, taken in the second trimester of pregnancy. These receptor sequences come from a female donor with multiple sclerosis, enrolled in a pregnancy study.

The V and J genes are TRBV2 and TRBJ1-5; a possible D gene is TRBD1 (6 bases). This CDR3 contains 14 residues. Germline V lookup: CDR1 SNHLY, CDR2 FYNNEI. V was clipped by 5 bases and J by 5 bases, with 13 bases between them. Here the CDR3 DNA reads TGTGCCAGCAGTTGGGACACCCGTTATCAGCCCCAGCATTTT. It codes for CASSWDTRYQPQHF. The full variable domain, with the rest looked up from reference TRBV2 and TRBJ1-5, is EPEVTQTPSHQVTQMGQEVILRCVPISNHLYFYWYRQILGQKVEFLVSFYNNEISEKSEIFDDQFSVERPDGSNFTLKIRSTKLEDSAMYFCASSWDTRYQPQHFGDGTRLSIL.

This clone has a single count. The rearrangement links TRBV25-1 to TRBJ2-5, with D unclear. V dropped 2 bases and J dropped 3 bases, with 10 bases sitting between them. The CDR3 loop spans 14 amino acids. CDR1 is MGHDK and CDR2 is SYGVNS in the germline V gene. In nucleotides, the CDR3 is TGTGCCAGCAGTGAACGATATGACAAAGAGACCCAGTACTTC. Translated, it gives CASSERYDKETQYF.

This sequence joins TRBV6-6 and TRBJ1-5; 7 bases line up with TRBD1. Germline V gene data show CDR1 as MNHNY and CDR2 as SVGAGI (reference sequence). This CDR3 region has 16 residues. Losses at the gene ends were 5 bases for V and 2 bases for J; bases not matched to a gene: 9. DNA for the CDR3: TGTGCCAGCAGTCAAGGGACCACAGGGGGCAATCAGCCCCAGCATTTT. This sequence encodes CASSQGTTGGNQPQHF.

The chain combines TRBV19 with TRBJ1-2; 7 nucleotides match TRBD1. The CDR3 contains 14 residues. Germline values: CDR1 LNHDA, CDR2 SQIVND (reference sequence). V was pared by 3 bases and J by 1 base, with 2 bases of the junction left unmatched. CDR3 residues: CASSIQGVNYGYTF. In DNA form, the CDR3 reads TGTGCCAGTAGTATCCAGGGGGTTAACTATGGCTACACCTTC.

V gene TRBV19 combines with J gene TRBJ2-6; D unresolved. This CDR3 contains 15 residues. Between the trimmed V and J ends, which lost 5 bases and 0 bases, there was a span of 8 bases. Per the germline V gene, CDR1 is LNHDA and CDR2 is SQIVND (reference sequence). CDR3 DNA sequence: TGTGCCAGTAGTGCTACTACCTCTGGGGCCAACGTCCTGACTTTC. Its translation is CASSATTSGANVLTF.

The chain carries TRBV29-1 and TRBJ1-1, with D perhaps TRBD1 (5 bases). The CDR3 runs to 14 residues. V lost 7 bases, J lost 1 base, and 16 bases lay in between. Germline V CDR1 and CDR2: SQVTM, ANQGSEA. The CDR3 nucleotides are TGCAGCGGCTCCCCCCAGGGAAAGAACACTGAAGCTTTCTTT. Protein sequence: CSGSPQGKNTEAFF. Full variable domain (outside the CDR3, taken from reference TRBV29-1 and TRBJ1-1): SAVISQKPSRDICQRGTSLTIQCQVDSQVTMMFWYRQQPGQSLTLIATANQGSEATYESGFVIDKFPISRPNLTFSTLTVSNMSPEDSSIYLCSGSPQGKNTEAFFGQGTRLTVV.

As concerns this clone: The same CDR3 also results from other DNA sequences found in this sample. The genes are TRBV19 and TRBJ1-5; a weak D match, TRBD1 (6 bases). Germline V gene sequence: CDR1 LNHDA, CDR2 SQIVND (reference sequence). The CDR3 extends over 15 amino acids. The V end was cut by 1 base, the J end by 3 bases, with 10 bases between. CDR3 amino acids: CASSIGGQPNQPQHF. In DNA form, the CDR3 reads TGTGCCAGTAGTATAGGTGGACAGCCCAATCAGCCCCAGCATTTT.

The V gene is TRBV19, the J gene TRBJ1-1; perhaps TRBD1 as D (5 bases). The CDR3 sequence is 12 residues long. The germline V gene has CDR1 LNHDA and CDR2 SQIVND (reference sequence). Between the trimmed V and J ends, which lost 6 bases and 4 bases, there was a span of 9 bases. The CDR3 nucleotides read TGTGCCAGTAGATCAGGGATCACTGAAGCTTTCTTT. Protein: CASRSGITEAFF.

This chain joins TRBV5-4 and TRBJ2-5; 7 bases map to TRBD1. There are 15 residues in the CDR3. Trimming took 0 bases from V and 4 from J; bases not matched to a gene: 6. Germline CDR1 SGHNT, CDR2 YYREEE (reference sequence). The CDR3 DNA reads TGTGCCAGCAGCTTGGCCAACAGGGGTGCAGAGACCCAGTACTTC. Protein: CASSLANRGAETQYF.

This clone turned up a few times. The chain has TRBV6-6 and TRBJ2-2; D possibly corresponds to TRBD2 (5 bases). The V gene lost 2 bases and the J gene lost 6 bases, with 13 bases spanning the gap. The CDR3 runs to 15 residues. CDR1 and CDR2 from the germline V gene are MNHNY and SVGAGI (reference sequence). CDR3: CASSYDPGSAGELFF. The CDR3 region has the DNA TGTGCCAGCAGTTACGACCCGGGGTCGGCCGGGGAGCTGTTTTTT.

The chain employs TRBV2 and TRBJ2-7; 7 nucleotides agree with TRBD1. Germline CDR1 SNHLY, CDR2 FYNNEI. Trimming at V came to 0 bases and at J to 5 bases, leaving 19 bases not matched to a gene. CDR3 length: 19 residues. The chain's CDR3 is CASSEALLAGDRVNHEQYF. The CDR3 DNA is TGTGCCAGCAGTGAAGCCCTCTTAGCAGGTGACAGGGTGAATCACGAGCAGTACTTC.

V and J are TRBV2 and TRBJ2-7; D remains ambiguous. V was pared by 3 bases and J by 6 bases, with 6 bases between. Germline V CDR1 and CDR2: SNHLY, FYNNEI. CDR3 length: 11 amino acids. The CDR3 is CASSDEVEQYF. CDR3 sequence (DNA): TGTGCCAGCAGTGATGAGGTCGAGCAGTACTTC.

The genes are TRBV15 and TRBJ1-5; D possibly corresponds to TRBD1 (5 bases). V was shortened by 0 bases and J by 6 bases, with 18 bases between the two germline ends. The CDR3 is 17 amino acids. Looked up from germline, CDR1 is LNHNV and CDR2 is YYDKDF (reference sequence). This CDR3 reads CATSRDLSGGDAQPQHF. In DNA form, the CDR3 reads TGTGCCACCAGCAGAGATCTGTCGGGGGGGGATGCTCAGCCCCAGCATTTT. Using reference TRBV15 and TRBJ1-5 for the parts outside the CDR3, the full variable domain is DAMVIQNPRYQVTQFGKPVTLSCSQTLNHNVMYWYQQKSSQAPKLLFHYYDKDFNNEADTPDNFQSRRPNTSFCFLDIRSPGLGDTAMYLCATSRDLSGGDAQPQHFGDGTRLSIL.

This chain links TRBV7-3 with TRBJ1-1; tentatively, D is TRBD1 (6 bases). With 5 bases removed from V and 2 bases from J, the gap between germline ends came to 9 bases. The CDR3 spans 13 residues. From germline, CDR1 is SGHTA and CDR2 FQGTGA. The CDR3 loop is CASSQQGNTEAFF. CDR3 DNA: TGTGCCAGCAGCCAACAGGGAAACACTGAAGCTTTCTTT.

V gene TRBV11-3 combines with J gene TRBJ2-2; D not certain. V was cut by 7 bases and J by 1 base, with 19 bases left in between. Germline loops: CDR1 SGHNT, CDR2 YENEEA. The CDR3 is 17 amino acids. The CDR3 region has the DNA TGTGCCAGCAACGATAAAAGCGCTGCTGTGAACACCGGGGAGCTGTTTTTT. It encodes CASNDKSAAVNTGELFF.

The J gene is TRBJ2-3, the V gene TRBV6-1; maybe TRBD2 (6 bases). V was trimmed by 3 bases and J by 4 bases, leaving 20 bases between them. The CDR3 length is 17 residues. The germline V gene encodes CDR1 MNHNS and CDR2 SASEGT. The CDR3 sequence: CASSESVPSDVPDTQYF. The CDR3 DNA reads as TGTGCCAGCAGTGAGAGCGTCCCTAGCGACGTCCCAGATACGCAGTATTTT.

The chain employs TRBV6-4 and TRBJ2-1; tentatively, D is TRBD1 (6 bases). With 2 bases removed from V and 7 bases from J, the gap between germline ends came to 18 bases. Germline CDR1 is MRHNA and CDR2 is SNTAGT. CDR3 size: 16 residues. The CDR3 sequence: CASSDAWAGQGNEQFF. CDR3 in DNA: TGTGCCAGCAGTGACGCCTGGGCAGGGCAGGGGAATGAGCAGTTCTTC.

The J gene is TRBJ1-2, the V gene TRBV11-2; 10 bases are a match to TRBD1. The CDR3 loop spans 16 amino acids. The V segment lost 1 base and the J segment 1 base; nucleotides outside the gene matches: 3. CDR1 and CDR2 from the germline V gene are SGHAT and FQNNGV. CDR3 residues: CASSLVGTGVNYGYTF. The CDR3, as DNA: TGTGCCAGCAGCTTAGTTGGGACAGGGGTTAACTATGGCTACACCTTC.

This clone has a single count. The chain is built from TRBV15 and TRBJ1-1; perhaps TRBD1 as D (5 bases). The CDR3 is 14 residues long. Germline loops: CDR1 LNHNV, CDR2 YYDKDF (reference sequence). The V and J ends lost 0 bases and 5 bases respectively, with 10 bases between them. The CDR3 here is CATSRDNRKTEAFF. CDR3 DNA sequence: TGTGCCACCAGCAGAGATAACAGGAAAACTGAAGCTTTCTTT.

The J gene is TRBJ1-2, the V gene TRBV7-9; D possibly corresponds to TRBD1 (5 bases). This CDR3 spans 13 amino acids. Germline loops: CDR1 SEHNR, CDR2 FQNEAQ (reference sequence). V shed 5 bases and J shed 4 bases, with 11 bases lying between them. CDR3 bases: TGTGCCAGCAGCAAGACAGAAGCCTATGGCTACACCTTC. Translating gives CASSKTEAYGYTF.

V and J are TRBV5-1 and TRBJ1-5; D unresolved. The CDR3 extends over 14 amino acids. Germline values: CDR1 SGHRS, CDR2 YFSETQ. Trimming took off 0 bases at V and 7 bases at J, with 11 bases between the two ends. CDR3: CASSLVGGWQPQHF. CDR3 coding DNA: TGCGCCAGCAGCTTGGTGGGAGGCTGGCAGCCCCAGCATTTT.

The chain couples TRBV30 to TRBJ2-7; TRBD1 is a possible D gene (5 bases). The CDR3 length is 16 residues. Trimming took 0 bases from V and 0 from J, leaving 15 bases between them. The germline gives CDR1 GTSNPN, CDR2 SVGIG (reference sequence). CDR3 protein: CAWSVHTGLSSYEQYF. The DNA for the CDR3 is TGTGCCTGGAGTGTACATACAGGATTAAGCTCCTACGAGCAGTACTTC.

The CDR3 DNA sequence: TGTGCCAGCAGACCTACTTCGGGTAATGGCTACACCTTC. This codes for CASRPTSGNGYTF. V usage is TRBV6-5 and J usage is TRBJ1-2, with D hard to call. Trimming removed 6 bases at V and 6 bases at J, with 14 bases between. The CDR3 contains 13 residues. The germline V gene has CDR1 MNHEY and CDR2 SVGAGI.